The entry that follows covers one T cell receptor (beta chain) sequence. After removal of 5 bases from V and 3 bases from J, the junction contained 18 bases not matched to a gene. This CDR3 spans 18 amino acids. The germline gives CDR1 PRHDT, CDR2 FYEKMQ (reference sequence). The sample comes from a study of cytomegalovirus exposure and HLA in healthy donors. Background on the study: Earlier sequencing of 150 million to 200 million T cells yielded 120 million or so unique TCR beta sequences.

Primers: 60 Vbeta forward and 13 Jbeta reverse. Here immunoSEQ multiplex PCR was the method, and the copy in TCRdb shows in-frame clones only, minus some. Its listing shows 150,000 or so clones. This chain links TRBV13 with TRBJ2-7; 8 bases line up with TRBD1. The specimen sequenced was PBMCs. The source of this sequence is a woman in her forties or fifties in good health and CMV-seronegative. The CDR3: CASSSWSSTGENIYEQYF. The DNA of the CDR3 is TGTGCCAGCAGCAGCTGGAGTTCGACAGGGGAAAACATCTACGAGCAGTACTTC.